A selection of T cell receptor beta chains follows, all from one sample in a study of CD8 T cells in ankylosing spondylitis. MiXCR, run by TCRdb on the 5' RACE reads, gives a single entry per CDR3 protein. The sample shows fewer than 550,000 distinct CDR3 sequences, approximately 5% of them seen only once. Material for sequencing was blood, either unsorted or a sorted T cell fraction (not recorded which). The receptors originated from a male donor with ankylosing spondylitis. CDR3s include the opening cysteine and the closing phenylalanine or tryptophan. A D gene is named only where the DNA matches it firmly. Clone size is given as once, few, many, or a class for an expanded clone.

d_call: .; clone_size: few; j_call: TRBJ2-7; v_call: TRBV7-2; cdr3_nt: TGTGCCAGCAGGGGGTCAGGGCGTACCTACGAGCAGTACTTC; cdr3_aa: CASRGSGRTYEQYF
d_call: .; clone_size: many; j_call: TRBJ2-7; v_call: TRBV6-5; cdr3_nt: TGTGCCAGCAGTTACCGAGGACAGACCTACGAGCAGTACTTC; cdr3_aa: CASSYRGQTYEQYF
d_call: .; clone_size: many; j_call: TRBJ2-3; v_call: TRBV14; cdr3_nt: TGTGCCAGCAGCCCTAGAACCCACACAGATACGCAGTATTTT; cdr3_aa: CASSPRTHTDTQYF
d_call: .; clone_size: many; j_call: TRBJ1-2; v_call: TRBV12-3/TRBV12-4; cdr3_nt: TGTGCCAGCAGTTTTACGGCGCACTATGGCTACACCTTC; cdr3_aa: CASSFTAHYGYTF
d_call: TRBD2; clone_size: many; j_call: TRBJ2-5; v_call: TRBV7-2; cdr3_nt: TGCGCCAGCAGTTACGGACTAGCCCAAGAGACCCAGTACTTC; cdr3_aa: CASSYGLAQETQYF
d_call: TRBD1; clone_size: few; j_call: TRBJ2-7; v_call: TRBV7-2; cdr3_nt: TGTGCCAGCAGCCCCGCAGGGGGCTACTCCGCCTACGAGCAGTACTTC; cdr3_aa: CASSPAGGYSAYEQYF
d_call: .; clone_size: many; j_call: TRBJ2-3; v_call: TRBV9; cdr3_nt: TGTGCCAGCAACAATGGTGCCGATACGCAGTATTTT; cdr3_aa: CASNNGADTQYF
d_call: TRBD2; clone_size: few; j_call: TRBJ2-1; v_call: TRBV5-1; cdr3_nt: TGCGCCAGCAGCCCTCGACTAGCGGGAGTGAATAATGAGCAGTTCTTC; cdr3_aa: CASSPRLAGVNNEQFF
d_call: TRBD2; clone_size: many; j_call: TRBJ2-1; v_call: TRBV4-3; cdr3_nt: TGCGCCAGCAGCCGCCGACTAGCGGTGGGGAACAATGAGCAGTTCTTC; cdr3_aa: CASSRRLAVGNNEQFF
d_call: .; clone_size: many; j_call: TRBJ1-6; v_call: TRBV7-2; cdr3_nt: TGTGCCAGCAGCTCACAGATTTTTGGGAATTCACCCCTCCACTTT; cdr3_aa: CASSSQIFGNSPLHF
d_call: TRBD1; clone_size: many; j_call: TRBJ1-2; v_call: TRBV5-1; cdr3_nt: TGCGCCAGCAGGTTAGCAACAGGGGCCTATGGCTACACCTTC; cdr3_aa: CASRLATGAYGYTF
d_call: TRBD1; clone_size: many; j_call: TRBJ2-2; v_call: TRBV20-1; cdr3_nt: TGCAGTGCTAGAGACCCCGGGACAGGGGGCACCGGGGAGCTGTTTTTT; cdr3_aa: CSARDPGTGGTGELFF